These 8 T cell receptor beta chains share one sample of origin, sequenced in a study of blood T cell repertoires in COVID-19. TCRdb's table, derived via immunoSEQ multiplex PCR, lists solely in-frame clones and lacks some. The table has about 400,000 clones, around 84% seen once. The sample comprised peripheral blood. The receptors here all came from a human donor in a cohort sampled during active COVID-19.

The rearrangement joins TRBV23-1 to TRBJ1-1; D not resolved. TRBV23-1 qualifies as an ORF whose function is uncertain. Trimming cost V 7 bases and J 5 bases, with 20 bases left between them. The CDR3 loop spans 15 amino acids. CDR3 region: CASTQFGTERTEAFF. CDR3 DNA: TGCGCCAGCACCCAATTCGGTACTGAGAGGACTGAAGCTTTCTTT.

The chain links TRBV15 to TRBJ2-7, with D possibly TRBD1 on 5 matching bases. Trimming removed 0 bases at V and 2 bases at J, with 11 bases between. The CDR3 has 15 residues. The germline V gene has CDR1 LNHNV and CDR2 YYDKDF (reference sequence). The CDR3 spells CATSREKGITYEQYF. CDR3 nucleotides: TGTGCCACCAGCAGAGAAAAGGGGATTACCTACGAGCAGTACTTC.

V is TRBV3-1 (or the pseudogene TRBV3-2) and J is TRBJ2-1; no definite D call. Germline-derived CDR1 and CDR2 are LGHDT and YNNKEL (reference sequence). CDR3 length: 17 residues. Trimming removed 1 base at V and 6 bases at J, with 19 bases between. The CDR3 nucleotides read TGTGCCAGCAGCCAAGTTTTAGGTCAGGCTACAGCCAATGAGCAGTTCTTC. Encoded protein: CASSQVLGQATANEQFF.

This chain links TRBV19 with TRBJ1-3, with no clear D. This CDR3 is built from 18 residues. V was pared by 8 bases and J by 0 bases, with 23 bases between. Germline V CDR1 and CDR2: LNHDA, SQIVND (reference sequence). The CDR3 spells CASGQIRFSTDSGNTIYF. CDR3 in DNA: TGTGCCAGTGGGCAAATCCGATTTTCGACGGACTCTGGAAACACCATATATTTT. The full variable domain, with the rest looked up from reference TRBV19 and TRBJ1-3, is DGGITQSPKYLFRKEGQNVTLSCEQNLNHDAMYWYRQDPGQGLRLIYYSQIVNDFQKGDIAEGYSVSREKKESFPLTVTSAQKNPTAFYLCASGQIRFSTDSGNTIYFGEGSWLTVV.

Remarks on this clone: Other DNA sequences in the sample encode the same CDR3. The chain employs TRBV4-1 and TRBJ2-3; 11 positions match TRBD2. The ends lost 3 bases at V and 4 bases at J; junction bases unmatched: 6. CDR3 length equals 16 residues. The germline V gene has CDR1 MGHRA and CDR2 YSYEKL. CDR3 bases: TGCGCCAGCAGCCATCCCACTAGCGGGAGTTCAGATACGCAGTATTTT. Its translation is CASSHPTSGSSDTQYF.

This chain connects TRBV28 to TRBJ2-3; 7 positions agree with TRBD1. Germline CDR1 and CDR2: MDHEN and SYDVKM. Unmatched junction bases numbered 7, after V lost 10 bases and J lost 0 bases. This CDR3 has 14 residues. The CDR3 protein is CAIGTDYSTDTQYF. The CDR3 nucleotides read TGTGCCATAGGGACAGACTATAGCACAGATACGCAGTATTTT.

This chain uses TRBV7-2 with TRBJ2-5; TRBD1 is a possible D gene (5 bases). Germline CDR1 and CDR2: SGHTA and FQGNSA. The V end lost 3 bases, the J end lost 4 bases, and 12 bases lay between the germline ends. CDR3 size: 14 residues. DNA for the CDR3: TGTGCCAGCAGCTTGCAGGGTGACGGAGAGACCCAGTACTTC. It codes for CASSLQGDGETQYF.

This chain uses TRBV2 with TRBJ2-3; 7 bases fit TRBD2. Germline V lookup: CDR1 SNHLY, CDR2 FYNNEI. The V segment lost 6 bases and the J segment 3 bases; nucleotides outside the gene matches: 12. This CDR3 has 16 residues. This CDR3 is CASRGWRGSETDTQYF. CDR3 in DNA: TGTGCCAGCAGGGGATGGCGGGGGTCGGAGACAGATACGCAGTATTTT.